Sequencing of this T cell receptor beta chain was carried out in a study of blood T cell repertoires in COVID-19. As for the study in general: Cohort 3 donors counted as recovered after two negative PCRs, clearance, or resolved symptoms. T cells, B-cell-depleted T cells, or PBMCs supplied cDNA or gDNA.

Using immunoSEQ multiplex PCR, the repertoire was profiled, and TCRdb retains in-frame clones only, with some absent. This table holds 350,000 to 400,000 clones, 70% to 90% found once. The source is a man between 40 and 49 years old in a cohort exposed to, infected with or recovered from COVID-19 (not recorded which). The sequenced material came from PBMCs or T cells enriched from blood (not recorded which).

CDR3 loop: CASSRLAGGIYNEQFF. The CDR3 DNA reads as TGTGCCAGCTCACGACTAGCGGGAGGCATCTACAATGAGCAGTTCTTC. The chain recombines TRBV18 with TRBJ2-1; 13 bases are shared with TRBD2. The ends lost 4 bases at V and 3 bases at J; junction bases unmatched: 3. The germline gives CDR1 KGHSH, CDR2 LQKENI. CDR3 length: 16 residues.